The 8 T cell receptor beta chains reported below all come from one sample, sequenced in a study of blood T cell repertoires in COVID-19 (dated by TCRdb to 2020 to 2022). Library preparation was by the immunoSEQ multiplex PCR assay. In TCRdb, the immuneACCESS table is reduced to in-frame sequences with V and J assigned. These tables do not hold every clone; where another copy was compared, an unresolved V gene accounts for under half, and the others remain unexplained. This sample is represented by fewer than 200,000 clones; roughly 79% of them were singletons. Of the sample, 12% is held by the ten largest clones. Sequencing was performed on peripheral blood. The receptors originated from a woman aged 80 or older with COVID-19, enrolled during active disease.

J is TRBJ1-5 and V is TRBV19; D unresolved. The CDR3 is 16 residues long. Trimming left V 5 bases short and J 1 base short, with 15 bases between. In germline, CDR1 is LNHDA, CDR2 SQIVND (reference sequence). As DNA, the CDR3 is TGTGCCAGTAGTCGGACCGGGGTGCCGAGCAATCAGCCCCAGCATTTT. The encoded protein is CASSRTGVPSNQPQHF.

The V gene is TRBV6-5, the J gene TRBJ1-2, with D unresolved. This CDR3 is built from 15 residues. Germline CDR1 and CDR2: MNHEY and SVGAGI. Trimming took off 5 bases at V and 2 bases at J, with 15 bases between the two ends. The CDR3 reads CASSPLGPPNYGYTF. CDR3 nucleotide sequence: TGTGCCAGCAGTCCCCTAGGCCCTCCCAACTATGGCTACACCTTC.

This sequence joins TRBV6-5 and TRBJ1-4, with D uncertain. The V and J ends lost 7 bases and 8 bases respectively, with 14 bases between them. CDR3 length: 13 residues. The V gene's germline CDR1 is MNHEY and CDR2 SVGAGI. The CDR3 DNA reads TGTGCCAGCACGGAGCCCTCGACGGAAAAACTGTTTTTT. Translation: CASTEPSTEKLFF.

The chain recombines TRBV11-3 with TRBJ1-4; 12 positions agree with TRBD1. CDR1 and CDR2 (germline): SGHNT, YENEEA. The CDR3 covers 15 residues. V gave up 1 base and J gave up 9 bases; unmatched junction bases: 3. CDR3 DNA sequence: TGTGCCAGCAGCTTAGCTGGGACAGGGGGCCAAAAACTGTTTTTT. Its protein product is CASSLAGTGGQKLFF.

This clone has more than one count but fewer than ten. V usage is TRBV2 and J usage is TRBJ2-1; TRBD2 agrees at 14 bases. The CDR3 is made up of 16 amino acids. The germline V gene encodes CDR1 SNHLY and CDR2 FYNNEI. J lost 4 bases, V lost 4 bases, and 3 bases had no gene match. The DNA for the CDR3 is TGTGCCAGCAGTGGACTAGCGGGGGGGTATTACAATGAGCAGTTCTTC. It encodes CASSGLAGGYYNEQFF.

The rearrangement uses TRBV6-5 and TRBJ2-7; 7 bases are a match to TRBD2. After removal of 8 bases from V and 1 base from J, the junction contained 2 bases not matched to a gene. This CDR3 is built from 12 residues. Germline V gives CDR1 MNHEY, CDR2 SVGAGI. This chain's CDR3 is CASGLVSYEQYF. CDR3 DNA sequence: TGTGCCAGCGGACTAGTTTCCTACGAGCAGTACTTC.

This sequence joins TRBV20-1 and TRBJ2-2; 9 nucleotides agree with TRBD2. The V gene's germline CDR1 is DFQATT and CDR2 SNEGSKA (reference sequence). The CDR3 consists of 15 residues. Trimming at V came to 3 bases and at J to 4 bases, leaving 6 bases not matched to a gene. CDR3 amino acids: CSASIGGGATGELFF. The CDR3 nucleotides are TGCAGTGCTAGTATAGGCGGGGGGGCCACCGGGGAGCTGTTTTTT.

The rearrangement links TRBV5-1 to TRBJ1-2; 9 positions agree with TRBD1. Germline V gene data show CDR1 as SGHRS and CDR2 as YFSETQ. There are 15 residues in the CDR3. The trim removed 2 bases at V and 5 bases at J, leaving 7 bases unmatched. The CDR3 reads CASSLTGTGSYGYTF. The CDR3 nucleotides are TGCGCCAGCAGCTTAACCGGGACAGGGAGTTATGGCTACACCTTC.